These 13 T cell receptor beta chains share one sample of origin, sequenced in a study of CD8 T cells in ankylosing spondylitis. TCRdb reprocessed the 5' RACE reads with MiXCR, giving one entry per CDR3 protein. The table has approximately 100,000 distinct CDR3 sequences, about 24% seen once. Sequenced material: synovial fluid, either unsorted or a sorted T cell fraction (not recorded which). Receptors were obtained from a male donor with ankylosing spondylitis.

The CDR3 region has the DNA TGTGCCAGCAGTTTGGACAGGAGGGTTCAGCCCCAGCATTTT. It specifies CASSLDRRVQPQHF. The chain carries TRBV12-3 or TRBV12-4 and TRBJ1-5; 7 nucleotides match TRBD1. The CDR3 spans 14 residues. Trimming took 3 bases from V and 6 from J; bases not matched to a gene: 5.

The gene calls are TRBV27 and TRBJ2-5; possible D gene TRBD2, 6 bases. The germline V and J ends were trimmed by 0 bases and 7 bases, with 12 bases remaining between them. The CDR3 is 14 residues long. Germline V gene data show CDR1 as MNHEY and CDR2 as SMNVEV (reference sequence). CDR3 region: CASSLSRGEGTQYF. The DNA of the CDR3 is TGTGCCAGCAGTTTATCGCGGGGCGAGGGGACCCAGTACTTC.

The chain uses TRBV10-1 and TRBJ2-2; D remains unclear. The V and J ends lost 5 bases and 6 bases respectively, with 10 bases between them. This CDR3 is 13 amino acids long. CDR1 is WNHNN, CDR2 SYGVQD, per germline (reference sequence). CDR3 DNA: TGCGCCAGCAGTCCAATGGTAGCCGGGGAGCTGTTTTTT. Translated: CASSPMVAGELFF.

This clonotype came up a few times. The J gene is TRBJ2-3, the V gene TRBV18; D remains unclear. Germline V gene lookup returns CDR1 KGHSH and CDR2 LQKENI. The CDR3 runs 15 residues. V was clipped by 6 bases and J by 0 bases, with 13 bases between them. DNA of the CDR3: TGTGCCAGCTCCCCCCTCGAACTTAGCACAGATACGCAGTATTTT. It encodes CASSPLELSTDTQYF.

The chain recombines TRBV6-1 with TRBJ2-1; maybe TRBD1 (5 bases). The germline V gene encodes CDR1 MNHNS and CDR2 SASEGT. This CDR3 spans 13 amino acids. The V and J ends lost 3 bases and 9 bases respectively, with 12 bases between them. This CDR3 reads CASSDLAQGEQFF. CDR3 coding DNA: TGTGCCAGCAGTGATCTGGCCCAGGGTGAGCAGTTCTTC.

The J gene is TRBJ2-1, the V gene TRBV10-3; weak D call: TRBD1 (5 bases). With 11 bases removed from V and 4 bases from J, the gap between germline ends came to 18 bases. CDR3 size: 14 residues. Germline V gene lookup returns CDR1 ENHRY and CDR2 SYGVKD. The DNA for the CDR3 is TGTGCCGTCCAAAAGCAGGGAACTTACAATGAGCAGTTCTTC. As protein: CAVQKQGTYNEQFF.

This clonotype showed up just once. The V and J genes are TRBV20-1 and TRBJ2-5; TRBD2 matches at 7 bases. CDR1 and CDR2 (germline): DFQATT, SNEGSKA (reference sequence). The V gene end was trimmed by 7 bases and the J gene end by 4 bases; junction bases not matched to a gene: 15. CDR3 size: 15 residues. The DNA for the CDR3 is TGCAGTGTCACCTACGGCGGGAGTGTGGCAGAGACCCAGTACTTC. It codes for CSVTYGGSVAETQYF.

Worth noting for this clonotype: With a much larger clone just one base away, this may be a read error. The chain couples TRBV4-2 to TRBJ1-5; maybe TRBD1 (5 bases). The V end lost 4 bases, the J end lost 0 bases, and 10 bases lay between the germline ends. CDR1 LGHNA and CDR2 YNFKEQ come from the germline V gene. The CDR3 covers 15 residues. CDR3 amino acids: CASSREGYSNQPQHF. The CDR3, as DNA: TGTGCCAGCAGCCGGGAGGGGTATAGCAATCAGCCCCAGCATTTT.

The chain recombines TRBV5-1 with TRBJ1-1; 7 bases are a match to TRBD1. Germline V gene lookup returns CDR1 SGHRS and CDR2 YFSETQ. CDR3 length: 13 amino acids. V shed 5 bases and J 5 bases; nucleotides not matched to a gene: 6. CDR3 sequence (DNA): TGCGCCAGCAGGATTACAGGGGTGACTGAAGCTTTCTTT. Amino acids: CASRITGVTEAFF.

Ten or more counts support this clonotype. The chain joins TRBV7-2 to TRBJ2-3; D is uncertain. Trimming shortened V by 1 base and J by 2 bases, and 7 bases separated the two germline ends. The V gene's germline CDR1 is SGHTA and CDR2 FQGNSA. The CDR3 contains 14 residues. CDR3 bases: TGTGCCAGCAGCTTAGACGGTAACACAGATACGCAGTATTTT. Amino acids: CASSLDGNTDTQYF.

This chain connects TRBV12-3 or TRBV12-4 to TRBJ2-1, with 11 bases fitting TRBD1. V lost 2 bases, J lost 0 bases, and 6 bases stayed unmatched. The CDR3 has 18 residues. DNA of the CDR3: TGTGCCAGCAGTTTAACAAGGGACAGGGGGGGCTCCTACAATGAGCAGTTCTTC. Its protein is CASSLTRDRGGSYNEQFF.

In its sample, this clonotype was seen a few times. The chain recombines TRBV11-2 with TRBJ2-1, with 7 bases that match TRBD1. Germline CDR1 and CDR2: SGHAT and FQNNGV. The CDR3 has 15 residues. The junction had 11 bases not matched to a gene; V was cut back by 6 bases and J by 6 bases. The DNA for the CDR3 is TGTGCCAGCAGGCCCGTCAGGGGGTCGGTCAATGAGCAGTTCTTC. Protein: CASRPVRGSVNEQFF.

A few counts support this clonotype. The chain uses TRBV12-3 or TRBV12-4 and TRBJ1-3, with D hard to call. V dropped 1 base and J dropped 0 bases, with 16 bases sitting between them. There are 18 residues in the CDR3. CDR3 bases: TGTGCCAGCAGTTTAGGGACGGAACCATCTTACTCTGGAAACACCATATATTTT. Its protein is CASSLGTEPSYSGNTIYF.